The present entry profiles one TCR beta chain with its context. The antigen remains undetermined. This entry is derived from a study of T cell repertoires in cytomegalovirus infection. Study information: Selected CMV epitopes included recently identified HLA-C-restricted ones as well as well-studied HLA-B-restricted ones.

TCRdb re-called the reads through MiXCR, storing one row per CDR3 protein. The sample yields about 310,000 distinct CDR3 sequences, 20% to 25% seen once. Germline CDR1 is MGHRA and CDR2 is YSYEKL. This CDR3 is 14 amino acids long. V lost 3 bases to trimming and J lost 5 bases; unmatched junction nucleotides: 1. The chain joins TRBV4-1 to TRBJ2-5; 12 positions agree with TRBD2. The sequence derives from a human donor in good health (CMV status not recorded). Some clones in this sample may be carry-over from other donors' samples. The material sequenced was cultured PBMCs, taken from culture after CMV antigen stimulation. The CDR3 DNA reads TGCGCCAGCAGCCAGACTAGCGGGAGTGAGACCCAGTACTTC. It translates to CASSQTSGSETQYF.